Detailed here is one T cell receptor (beta chain). The data were obtained in a study of CD8 T cells in Susac syndrome. The CDR3 extends over 17 amino acids. Trimming shortened V by 0 bases and J by 2 bases, and 16 bases separated the two germline ends. The germline CDR1 and CDR2 sequences are MGHRA and YSYEKL. The authors reverse transcribed about 0.5 to 1 ug RNA with random hexamers. TCRdb re-analysed the immunoSEQ multiplex PCR reads in MiXCR, keeping a single row per CDR3 protein. The data contain 250,000 to 300,000 distinct CDR3 sequences, 89% of them singletons. The authors carried out high-throughput sequencing of TCR beta. They applied it to CD8+ and CD4+ T cells obtained from blood.

The sequenced sample was CD8+ T cells from PBMCs. The chain carries TRBV4-1 and TRBJ2-5; D may be TRBD1 or TRBD2 (5 bases each). The receptor comes from a human donor with multiple sclerosis. CDR3 sequence reads: CASSQDRGSGLQETQYF. Here the CDR3 DNA reads TGCGCCAGCAGCCAAGATCGCGGGTCGGGGCTACAAGAGACCCAGTACTTC.